Below, 15 T cell receptor beta chains from the same sample are listed, as sequenced in a study of beta chain features in type 1 diabetes. Expressed TCRB transcripts were sequenced because the isolated RNA had all been reverse transcribed beforehand. Some clones are missing from TCRdb's copy, which holds only in-frame ones; the method was immunoSEQ multiplex PCR. The sample lists around 430,000 clones; 25% to 35% were seen once. The material sequenced was naive CD4+ T cells from blood. The receptors here all came from a man between 18 and 35 years old in good health.

This chain joins TRBV4-2 and TRBJ1-2; 9 bases align to TRBD1. The trim removed 6 bases at V and 3 bases at J, leaving 2 bases unmatched. There are 13 residues in the CDR3. In germline, CDR1 is LGHNA, CDR2 YNFKEQ. As DNA, the CDR3 is TGTGCCAGCAGTCGGGACAGGGACTATGGCTACACCTTC. Its translation is CASSRDRDYGYTF.

This chain links TRBV6-5 with TRBJ2-5, with a possible D match to TRBD2 (5 bases). The CDR3 is made up of 13 amino acids. The V gene's germline CDR1 is MNHEY and CDR2 SVGAGI. The V end was cut by 2 bases, the J end by 5 bases, with 9 bases between. The CDR3 reads CASSYGRTETQYF. The CDR3 nucleotides read TGTGCCAGCAGTTACGGGAGAACGGAGACCCAGTACTTC.

The rearrangement joins TRBV6-1 to TRBJ1-1, with D hard to call. The V and J ends lost 8 bases and 5 bases respectively, with 15 bases between them. CDR1 and CDR2 from the germline V gene are MNHNS and SASEGT. This CDR3 comprises 13 residues. CDR3 in amino acids: CASFGPAETEAFF. The DNA of the CDR3 is TGTGCCAGCTTCGGGCCGGCGGAGACTGAAGCTTTCTTT.

This chain uses TRBV18 with TRBJ2-3; 12 bases map to TRBD2. J was trimmed by 5 bases and V by 3 bases; bases with no gene match: 6. CDR1 is KGHSH, CDR2 LQKENI, per germline. This CDR3 spans 16 amino acids. Written as DNA, the CDR3 is TGTGCCAGCTCACCTAGACTAGCGGGAGCTGGAGATACGCAGTATTTT. Its protein product is CASSPRLAGAGDTQYF.

This chain uses TRBV7-2 with TRBJ2-1; D gene ambiguous. Between the trimmed V and J ends, which lost 7 bases and 4 bases, there was a span of 17 bases. The CDR3 extends over 15 amino acids. Germline loops: CDR1 SGHTA, CDR2 FQGNSA. This CDR3 reads CASTSGSTDYNEQFF. The CDR3, as DNA: TGTGCCAGCACTTCGGGCTCCACGGATTACAATGAGCAGTTCTTC.

V and J are TRBV30 and TRBJ1-4, with no clear D. Trimming took 7 bases from V and 8 from J, leaving 14 bases between them. The CDR3 totals 12 residues. In germline, CDR1 is GTSNPN, CDR2 SVGIG (reference sequence). The CDR3 bases are TGTGCCTCCCGGGCCTTCGGGGAAAAACTGTTTTTT. It specifies CASRAFGEKLFF.

This clone was recorded a few times. V and J are TRBV29-1 and TRBJ2-1; tentatively, D is TRBD1 (6 bases). This CDR3 spans 13 amino acids. The V end lost 6 bases, the J end lost 3 bases, and 12 bases lay between the germline ends. The germline V gene encodes CDR1 SQVTM and CDR2 ANQGSEA. DNA of the CDR3: TGCAGCGTGGGGGCCCCCGGCTACAATGAGCAGTTCTTC. Protein sequence: CSVGAPGYNEQFF.

Concerning this clone itself: Other DNA sequences in the same sample also yield this CDR3. This chain connects TRBV25-1 to TRBJ2-3; no clear D gene. The V end lost 3 bases, the J end lost 0 bases, and 7 bases lay between the germline ends. This CDR3 contains 14 residues. Per germline, CDR1 MGHDK and CDR2 SYGVNS. CDR3 in amino acids: CASSDPTSTDTQYF. In DNA, the CDR3 is TGTGCCAGCAGTGACCCTACTAGCACAGATACGCAGTATTTT. The whole variable domain, filled in from reference TRBV25-1 and TRBJ2-3, reads EADIYQTPRYLVIGTGKKITLECSQTMGHDKMYWYQQDPGMELHLIHYSYGVNSTEKGDLSSESTVSRIRTEHFPLTLESARPSHTSQYLCASSDPTSTDTQYFGPGTRLTVL.

V usage is TRBV7-3 and J usage is TRBJ2-3; 14 nucleotides agree with TRBD2. The CDR3 length is 18 residues. Germline-derived CDR1 and CDR2 are SGHTA and FQGTGA. J lost 1 base, V lost 5 bases, and 8 bases had no gene match. The CDR3 sequence is CASSRGTSGSIGTDTQYF. For the CDR3, the DNA is TGTGCCAGCAGCCGAGGGACTAGCGGGAGCATCGGCACAGATACGCAGTATTTT.

The V and J genes are TRBV7-2 and TRBJ2-2; 11 positions agree with TRBD2. Germline-derived CDR1 and CDR2 are SGHTA and FQGNSA. The junction had 6 bases not matched to a gene; V was cut back by 2 bases and J by 10 bases. The CDR3 covers 15 residues. The CDR3: CASSLSSGRIEELFF. The CDR3 coding sequence is TGTGCCAGCAGCTTATCTAGCGGGAGGATAGAGGAGCTGTTTTTT.

The rearrangement joins TRBV29-1 to TRBJ2-7; D might be TRBD1 (6 bases). Germline CDR1 and CDR2: SQVTM and ANQGSEA. This CDR3 comprises 13 residues. Trimming left V 2 bases short and J 2 bases short, with 10 bases between. The CDR3 nucleotides are TGCAGCGTTGAAACAGGGTTGACCTACGAGCAGTACTTC. Amino acids: CSVETGLTYEQYF.

This clone was observed once. The chain has TRBV9 and TRBJ2-1; D is uncertain. The V gene lost 0 bases and the J gene lost 4 bases, with 11 bases spanning the gap. The germline V gene has CDR1 SGDLS and CDR2 YYNGEE. This CDR3 region has 15 residues. CDR3 protein: CASSVALVSYNEQFF. In DNA form, the CDR3 reads TGTGCCAGCAGCGTAGCATTAGTATCGTACAATGAGCAGTTCTTC.

This chain links TRBV4-2 with TRBJ1-5, with 7 bases fitting TRBD1. This CDR3 has 16 residues. J gave up 11 bases and V 1 base, and 14 bases lay outside the gene matches. CDR1 and CDR2 (germline): LGHNA, YNFKEQ. The CDR3 DNA follows: TGTGCCAGCAGCCAAGGGGACAGACGTCCCGGCACGACCCAGCATTTT. It encodes CASSQGDRRPGTTQHF.

This clone was seen only a few times. The chain joins TRBV30 to TRBJ2-1; D call uncertain. The CDR3 totals 15 residues. CDR1 is GTSNPN, CDR2 SVGIG, per germline (reference sequence). Trimming stripped 1 base from V and 0 bases from J, with 10 bases between. In DNA form, the CDR3 reads TGTGCCTGGAGTGCCGACCAAAGCTCCTACAATGAGCAGTTCTTC. Protein sequence: CAWSADQSSYNEQFF. Complete variable domain (other parts from reference TRBV30 and TRBJ2-1): SQTIHQWPATLVQPVGSPLSLECTVEGTSNPNLYWYRQAAGRGLQLLFYSVGIGQISSEVPQNLSASRPQDRQFILSSKKLLLSDSGFYLCAWSADQSSYNEQFFGPGTRLTVL.

This clone was seen a few times. This rearrangement joins TRBV5-1 to TRBJ2-7; tentatively, D is TRBD2 (6 bases). Germline V CDR1 and CDR2: SGHRS, YFSETQ. The V end lost 0 bases, the J end lost 6 bases, and 10 bases lay between the germline ends. The CDR3 has 13 amino acids. The CDR3 region is CASSLEFGGEQYF. DNA of the CDR3: TGCGCCAGCAGCTTGGAATTCGGGGGCGAGCAGTACTTC.